This T cell receptor beta chain was captured by sequencing in a study of cytomegalovirus exposure and HLA in healthy donors (dated by TCRdb to 2016 to 2017). With respect to the entire study: An earlier analysis of under 600 of the donors reported 250 to 350 Gb of sequence data and around 110 million unique TCR beta sequences from roughly 180 million T cells. On average, over 200,000 unique TCR beta nucleotide sequences were sequenced per donor among several hundred genotyped donors of the cohort, with around 19% of those sequences being non-productive. To decide whether each TCR beta V gene segment behaved as functional or pseudogenic, an earlier analysis of some 600 of the donors relied on high-throughput TCR beta sequencing. Rather than drawing on any new phenotypic data, the later analysis identified candidate immune exposures from TCR beta sequences and the way those sequences occurred across donors. Using immunosequencing, the study profiled T cell repertoires from around 680 subjects and related those repertoires to cytomegalovirus serostatus. A separate validation cohort of approximately 120 different subjects was used in addition to the roughly 670-subject first cohort. Both class I and class II loci were covered by HLA typing, at four-digit resolution. Every repertoire in the discovery cohort had been generated on one and the same sequencing platform. To study patterns of TCR occurrence, a later analysis re-analyzed previously published TCR beta repertoires from 666 donors and added high-resolution HLA genotyping. A few DR-DQ haplotypes were treated as single units for association and clustering because of strong linkage in the cohort. Alongside the repertoire data, information on donor age, sex, ethnicity and CMV serostatus was compiled. Among the 398 genotyped donors, roughly 80% belonged to the genetic ancestry cluster associated with self-reported Caucasian donors. The study combined high-throughput TCR immunosequencing, statistical association of individual TCRs with disease status, and machine learning to predict cytomegalovirus infection status. Approximately 310 gigabases of sequencing data and approximately 84 million unique TCR sequences were included in an early release covering 550 to 650 HLA-typed donors. The number of typed donors differed by locus: about 620-640 for A, B, C, DRB1 and DQB1; 522 for DQA1; 606 for DPA1; and 400 to 480 for DPB1. The aim of the study was to test whether cataloging public T cell receptors could identify signatures of past pathogen exposure. Genome-wide SNP genotypes for about 65% of the roughly 670 donors were used in a later genetic analysis, which treated that subset as a discovery cohort. Study-wide findings and limitations: In a later genetic analysis, fewer N-insertions in productive TCRs were reported among donors in an Asian-associated ancestry cluster than the roughly 700-donor mean. A further reported finding was that TCR beta sequences accurately predicted the HLA-A and HLA-B alleles for most subjects in the first cohort. The presence/absence analyses assumed that sequencing depth was roughly uniform across donors, and that assumption may not be true. In an earlier analysis of 587 of the donors, most TCR beta V segments appeared in productive rearrangements about 87% or about 30% of the time, broadly matching IMGT annotations. Some IMGT-functional V segments, including TRBV6-2 and TRBV6-3, could not be distinguished by the 87-base-pair reads and were therefore excluded. Immune exposure information for the cohort was limited to CMV serostatus. Correlated functional status among segregating V segments might be attributable to linkage disequilibrium, but an unknown experimental factor could not be ruled out. A group of highly shared sequence variants was considered likely to be a technical artifact of the sequencing pipeline. Most CMV-associated TCR beta chains appeared to be HLA-restricted in a later analysis, and the HLA associations seemed to be driven largely by CMV exposure. In a later analysis, TCR association rates were found to vary across HLA loci, with the most associated TCRs seen for DRB1 alleles and the fewest for HLA-C alleles. In the study, around 150 TCR beta chains were listed as associated with cytomegalovirus. In vitro tests confirmed that a few of the cytomegalovirus-associated TCR beta chains recognize cytomegalovirus antigens. HLA typing was unavailable for some donors at each locus, so association tests used only the typed subset. A later genetic analysis associated a missense DCLRE1C variant with V-gene and J-gene trimming of TCR beta chains, and an independent cohort replicated the association. According to a later analysis, parvovirus B19, influenza, CMV and Epstein-Barr virus appeared linked to several top co-occurrence clusters. Most TCR sequences were seen in very few donors, while some public TCRs were found in many individuals. In both the original and validation cohorts, the classifier was reported to diagnose cytomegalovirus status with high specificity and sensitivity. When HLA alleles, especially DR and DQ, strongly co-occurred, attributing TCR associations to individual alleles was difficult. The earlier analysis of 587 of the donors excluded roughly 16 rarely observed V segments, including chromosome 9 orphons, because counts were too low. The authors suggested that the approach could potentially be generalized to other disease states and immunological phenotypes. The cohort was sequenced for TCR beta chains only, and without alpha or paired-chain data the features that could be detected were limited. Specific HLA alleles were associated with 15,000 to 20,000 TCR beta sequences at a false discovery rate of 0.05 in a later analysis. A later analysis found that HLA-associated TCR beta chains were more clonally expanded and had lower generation probabilities than equally common non-associated chains.

About this clone: Its antigen is not yet known. The record has no base qualities; no much larger clone is one base away.

Measured from the cysteine to the phenylalanine, the CDR3 is 15 residues long. Of all the DNA, just the CDR3 is kept, 45 bases in frame from base 1. CDR1 and CDR2 were assigned from the germline V gene as MNHEY and SVGAGI. V lost 0 bases and J lost 7 bases, and the count of bases not matched to a germline gene is 4. The method behind the library was the immunoSEQ multiplex PCR assay. The multiplex PCR relied on a mix of 60 forward primers for TCR Vbeta segments and 13 reverse primers for TCR Jbeta segments. The CDR3 region of rearranged TCR beta genes was amplified from genomic DNA with a multiplex PCR assay. Amplified TCR beta libraries were sequenced as 87-base-pair reads on the Illumina HiSeq System. Processing in the source paper ran as follows. In a later analysis, roughly 80 million unique TCR beta chains were counted across the roughly 610 repertoires, and roughly 11 million of these chains were shared by at least two donors. Raw reads were error-corrected and collapsed into unique sequences by a nearest-neighbor algorithm in which closely related sequences were merged to remove PCR and sequencing errors. To assign V, D and J gene segments, CDR3 sequences were aligned to IMGT reference sequences. Each retained sequence needed at least a six-nucleotide match to both a V gene segment and a J gene segment. A rearrangement was called productive if the CDR3 had no stop codons and remained in frame with V and J, and every other rearrangement was called non-productive. Following IMGT convention, CDR3 was defined as the stretch from the second conserved V-encoded cysteine to the conserved J-encoded phenylalanine. The earlier analysis of about 640 of the donors excluded any sequence lacking an unambiguous match to a single V gene segment. In an earlier analysis of 450 to 700 of the donors, V segments were called functional above 56.7% productive rearrangements and were called segregating when the between-donor standard deviation exceeded 5%. To diagnose cytomegalovirus status from the catalog of TCR beta chain sequences, a statistical classification framework was built. In a later analysis, TCR nucleotide sequences were compared against IMGT/GENE-DB human TR gene sequences so that V and J genes could be assigned. In a later analysis, CDR3 sequences and most-parsimonious VDJ recombination scenarios were assigned using the TCRdist pipeline. In a later analysis, every TCR beta chain was defined by the combination of its CDR3 amino acid sequence and its V-gene family, and reads without a unique V-gene family were dropped. As a way to deal with suspected cross-contamination and a sequencing artifact, a later analysis dropped roughly 600 nucleotide sequences that were highly shared and had low generation probability. For each public chain, a later analysis derived a clonal expansion index from normalized ranks of inferred template counts within each repertoire. A later analysis computed generation probabilities with a VDJ recombination model fitted to out-of-frame rearrangements, and checked the results against IGoR. In a later analysis, hypergeometric tests were used to score TCR-TCR, TCR-HLA and TCR-CMV co-occurrence, with a repertoire-size bias correction applied to TCR pairs. To estimate false discovery rates, a later analysis permuted the HLA or CMV assignments 20 times. A later analysis grouped co-occurring TCRs with DBSCAN, adding TCRdist sequence similarity when clustering within HLA-allele-positive subsets. For co-occurrence clustering, repertoires with fewer than 30,000 or more than 120,000 public chains were excluded, along with four to six repertoires with anomalous nucleotide sharing. The table comes from immuneACCESS by way of TCRdb, which keeps in-frame sequences with V and J called. Part of the clones is missing from these tables; in studies checked, under half for an unresolved V gene and the rest for unknown reasons. That table furnishes V, J and clone size, whereas the DNA furnished D and trimming. The sample table records about 160,000 clones; 75% to 90% of these occur just once. The ten largest clones add up to about 1.2% of the sample.

In total, 630 or so healthy bone marrow donors made up the cohort. Cohort members were all nominally healthy when sampled, although unrecorded immune exposures were likely present. The donor was CMV seronegative and was included in the group of approximately 350 seronegative cohort members. Each donor provided a peripheral blood sample, and peripheral blood mononuclear cells were used for TCR beta sequencing. The Qiagen DNeasy Blood Extraction Kit was used to extract genomic DNA from the blood cell samples. The sample consisted of PBMCs. Here the chain combines TRBV6-5 and TRBJ1-4, and 8 junction bases match TRBD1. The TCR originated in a boy aged 2 to 10 in good health and CMV-seronegative. The CDR3 sequence is CASSYSGTGPEKLFF. The DNA sequence is given as TGTGCCAGCAGTTACTCAGGGACAGGTCCTGAAAAACTGTTTTTT.